These T cell receptor beta chains were read from a single sample in a study of OX40 agonist ivuxolimab in advanced cancers. This table comes from immunoSEQ multiplex PCR, and its TCRdb copy is limited to in-frame clones, with some not included. This table holds roughly 12,000 clones, more than 70% found once. Specimen: CD4+ or CD8+ T cells sorted from blood, collected in a trial of the OX40 agonist ivuxolimab. These receptors were collected from an adult with an advanced solid tumor such as melanoma, head and neck, liver or kidney cancer. The CDR3 runs from the conserved cysteine through the conserved F or W. D genes are given only for firm matches. The size of a clone is reported for some rows only, either as once, few or many, or as a class for expanded clones.

DNA | CDR3 | J | size | V | D
TGCGCCAGCAGCTCGGGATTCCGTAAGACCTACGAGCAGTACTTC | CASSSGFRKTYEQYF | TRBJ2-7 | - | TRBV5-1 | -
TGCGCCAGCAGTGAGAGGACAGGGAGAGAGACCCAGTACTTC | CASSERTGRETQYF | TRBJ2-5 | - | TRBV10-2 | TRBD1
TGTGCCAGCAGCTTAGTGTCTTATGACCTCCACTTT | CASSLVSYDLHF | TRBJ1-6 | - | TRBV7-2 | -
TGTGCCAGCAGCTTAAGCCCGGGAAACTACGAGCAGTACTTC | CASSLSPGNYEQYF | TRBJ2-7 | - | TRBV11-2 | -
TGTGCCAGCAGCTTATCAGGTAACACTGAAGCTTTCTTT | CASSLSGNTEAFF | TRBJ1-1 | few | TRBV7-9 | -
TGTGCCAGCAGTGAATGGGGAGGAACGTCGACTAATGAAAAACTGTTTTTT | CASSEWGGTSTNEKLFF | TRBJ1-4 | - | TRBV25-1 | -
TGTGCCAGCAGCCCTTATACAGGGGCCACAGATACGCAGTATTTT | CASSPYTGATDTQYF | TRBJ2-3 | - | TRBV9 | TRBD1
TGCGCCAGCAGCCCGGACAGGGGCGGTGAAAAACTGTTTTTT | CASSPDRGGEKLFF | TRBJ1-4 | - | TRBV4-1 | TRBD1
TGCAGCGTCCTTCTTGGGGAGAGCTACGAGCAGTACTTC | CSVLLGESYEQYF | TRBJ2-7 | once | TRBV29-1 | -
TGTGCCAGCAGTGGTGACAGGGGGCTATTACGAAACACCATATATTTT | CASSGDRGLLRNTIYF | TRBJ1-3 | once | TRBV28 | TRBD1
TGTGCCAGCAGTGAAACAGGGGATAGCTCTGGAAACACCATATATTTT | CASSETGDSSGNTIYF | TRBJ1-3 | few | TRBV2 | TRBD1
TGTGCCAGCAGCGGAGAGGGACAGGGAGGGGATACGCAGTATTTT | CASSGEGQGGDTQYF | TRBJ2-3 | few | TRBV9 | TRBD1
TGTGCCAGCAGTTTGACGGGGGAGGGCTACACCTTC | CASSLTGEGYTF | TRBJ1-2 | - | TRBV7-2 | -
TGCGCCAGCAGCCAAGATGAGGCTTTCACCACTGAAGCTTTCTTT | CASSQDEAFTTEAFF | TRBJ1-1 | - | TRBV4-3 | -
TGTGCCAGCAGCTTAGGGTTGGGACAGGTCACAGATACGCAGTATTTT | CASSLGLGQVTDTQYF | TRBJ2-3 | - | TRBV7-6 | TRBD1
TGTGCCAGTAGTACTGGTAGCTACGAGCAGTACTTC | CASSTGSYEQYF | TRBJ2-7 | - | TRBV19 | -
TGTGCCAGCAGTCCACTCTCGGGGGAAAAACTGTTTTTT | CASSPLSGEKLFF | TRBJ1-4 | - | TRBV28 | -
TGTGCCACCAGCATTTCGGGGGGGATGAACGAGCAGTACTTC | CATSISGGMNEQYF | TRBJ2-7 | - | TRBV15 | TRBD2
TGTGCCAGCAGTCCAACTGACTACGAGCAGTACTTC | CASSPTDYEQYF | TRBJ2-7 | few | TRBV6-6 | -
TGTGCCAGCAGCTTTAGGGACAGGGGGCGGAATGAGCAGTTCTTC | CASSFRDRGRNEQFF | TRBJ2-1 | - | TRBV7-9 | TRBD1
TGTGCCAGCTCATCCTCGGTAGGGGATAGCAATCAGCCCCAGCATTTT | CASSSSVGDSNQPQHF | TRBJ1-5 | - | TRBV27 | -
TGCGCCAGCAGCCAAGACGCGGGGCCCGCCTGGAATGAGCAGTTCTTC | CASSQDAGPAWNEQFF | TRBJ2-1 | - | TRBV4-1 | -
TGTGCCAGCAGCGTGACAGATGTCCCCGTCTACGAGCAGTACTTC | CASSVTDVPVYEQYF | TRBJ2-7 | - | TRBV9 | -
TGTGCCAGCAGTCTTCTGAGCGGGAGCCCCTACAATGAGCAGTTCTTC | CASSLLSGSPYNEQFF | TRBJ2-1 | - | TRBV28 | TRBD2
TGTGCCAGCAGACCCCCCCTGTGGGACAAAGTTAGGGCCGGGGAGCTGTTTTTT | CASRPPLWDKVRAGELFF | TRBJ2-2 | - | TRBV7-9 | -
TGTGCCAGTGTCACCAAGGATAGCGTGCCCCCACAGTACAATGAGCAGTTCTTC | CASVTKDSVPPQYNEQFF | TRBJ2-1 | - | TRBV18 | -
TGTGCCAGCAGTTCTACAGGGATACTAGCGGGGCCCCGAACCTACGAGCAGTACTTC | CASSSTGILAGPRTYEQYF | TRBJ2-7 | - | TRBV28 | TRBD2
TGTGCCAGCAGCCAGAAGTCCGGGACGGAAAAAAACCTCCGGCGGGAGCAGTACTTC | CASSQKSGTEKNLRREQYF | TRBJ2-7 | - | TRBV21-1 | -
TGTGCCAGCAGCTTGGAACACCGGGACAGTTTCGCTGGAAACACCATATATTTT | CASSLEHRDSFAGNTIYF | TRBJ1-3 | - | TRBV5-5 | TRBD1
TGTGCCAGCAGTTTGGGCAGGAACACTGAAGCTTTCTTT | CASSLGRNTEAFF | TRBJ1-1 | - | TRBV28 | -
TGTGCCAGCATTCTAGACACCGGAAGACTCTATGGCTACACCTTC | CASILDTGRLYGYTF | TRBJ1-2 | few | TRBV6-1 | -
TGTGCCAGCAGCCGGGGGGGGAACACTGAAGCTTTCTTT | CASSRGGNTEAFF | TRBJ1-1 | - | TRBV27 | -
TGTGCCTGGCTGTTAATTGCCGGGCCCTACAATGAGCAGTTCTTC | CAWLLIAGPYNEQFF | TRBJ2-1 | - | TRBV30 | -
TGCGCCAGCAGTGAAGGGCTAGCGGGAGTCAATGAGCAGTTCTTC | CASSEGLAGVNEQFF | TRBJ2-1 | - | TRBV10-1 | TRBD2
TGTGCCAGCAGCGTAGACCCCCGACTCGATGAGCAGTTCTTC | CASSVDPRLDEQFF | TRBJ2-1 | - | TRBV9 | -
TGTGCCAGCAGCTTAGTCCCTACAGGGCCTGGGGAGACCCAGTACTTC | CASSLVPTGPGETQYF | TRBJ2-5 | few | TRBV7-8 | -
TGTGCCAGCAGAATCATCGAAGGGGCGGTCAATGAGCAGTTCTTC | CASRIIEGAVNEQFF | TRBJ2-1 | - | TRBV27 | -
TGTGCCAGCAGTACCGACAGGAACTTCAGGAGCGGCTACACCTTC | CASSTDRNFRSGYTF | TRBJ1-2 | - | TRBV6-6 | -
TGTGCCAGCAGCGTATCGACCCGGGGGGCCGGGGCCAACGTCCTGACTTTC | CASSVSTRGAGANVLTF | TRBJ2-6 | - | TRBV7-9 | -
TGTGCCAGCAGCTTGGGGCCGCAGAGCACAGATACGCAGTATTTT | CASSLGPQSTDTQYF | TRBJ2-3 | - | TRBV5-5 | -
TGTGCCAGCAGTTTGGCAGGGGAGGGCCAGCCCCAGCATTTT | CASSLAGEGQPQHF | TRBJ1-5 | few | TRBV27 | -
TGTGCCAGCAGCTTTCCTGGGTACAATGAGCAGTTCTTC | CASSFPGYNEQFF | TRBJ2-1 | - | TRBV7-9 | -
TGTGCCAGCAGTTACGGGAGGCGTTCCCTTGGCTACACCTTC | CASSYGRRSLGYTF | TRBJ1-2 | - | TRBV6-5 | -
TGTGCCAGCAGTCGTCGAGGAGCAGAGCAGTACTTC | CASSRRGAEQYF | TRBJ2-7 | once | TRBV28 | -
TGTGCCAGCAGCCGGGGGGGCTCCCCCTACGAGCAGTACTTC | CASSRGGSPYEQYF | TRBJ2-7 | few | TRBV9 | TRBD2
TGTGCCAGCAGCTTGGGTGGTTGGGGGGCGCGGACTGAAGCTTTCTTT | CASSLGGWGARTEAFF | TRBJ1-1 | once | TRBV5-4 | -